These 24 T cell receptor beta chains share one sample of origin, sequenced in a study of blood T cell repertoires in COVID-19 (dated by TCRdb to the early 2020s). Library construction relied on the immunoSEQ multiplex PCR assay. In TCRdb, the immuneACCESS table is reduced to in-frame sequences with V and J assigned. These tables do not hold every clone; where another copy was compared, an unresolved V gene accounts for under half, and the others remain unexplained. The sample records 75,000 to 100,000 clones, around 87% of which are singletons. Less than 5% of the sample goes to the ten largest clones. The sequenced sample was peripheral blood. The receptors were sampled from a woman of 80 years or more with acute or convalescent COVID-19.

This chain uses TRBV6-2 or TRBV6-3 with TRBJ2-2, with TRBD1 matching 9 bases. CDR1 is MNHEY and CDR2 is SVGEGT in the germline V gene. The CDR3 covers 16 residues. Trimming cost V 0 bases and J 1 base; bases outside gene matches: 0. The CDR3 reads CASSYSGQGNTGELFF. The CDR3 bases are TGTGCCAGCAGTTACTCGGGACAGGGGAACACCGGGGAGCTGTTTTTT.

V is TRBV19 and J is TRBJ1-5, with a weak D call TRBD1 (6 bases). This CDR3 comprises 16 residues. CDR1 and CDR2 from the germline V gene are LNHDA and SQIVND (reference sequence). Trimming removed 6 bases from V and 1 base from J, with 16 bases in between. The CDR3, as DNA: TGTGCCAGTAGCCGAGTCAGGACAGAAAGCAATCAGCCCCAGCATTTT. Protein sequence: CASSRVRTESNQPQHF.

The chain employs TRBV5-1 and TRBJ2-2; 7 bases align to TRBD2. After removal of 4 bases from V and 7 bases from J, the junction contained 10 bases not matched to a gene. CDR1 SGHRS and CDR2 YFSETQ come from the germline V gene. This CDR3 is built from 15 residues. CDR3 sequence reads: CASSPSVGGIGELFF. CDR3 sequence (DNA): TGCGCCAGCAGCCCCTCGGTGGGAGGGATCGGGGAGCTGTTTTTT.

This clone was detected a few times. The chain is built from TRBV13 and TRBJ2-1; a possible D gene is TRBD2 (5 bases). The CDR3 consists of 13 residues. Germline loops: CDR1 PRHDT, CDR2 FYEKMQ (reference sequence). Deletions cut 3 bases from V and 8 bases from J, with 11 bases between. This CDR3 is CASSFVGEDEQFF. In DNA form, the CDR3 reads TGTGCCAGCAGCTTTGTGGGAGAGGATGAGCAGTTCTTC.

The gene calls are TRBV11-2 and TRBJ1-3; no definite D call. Germline V CDR1 and CDR2: SGHAT, FQNNGV. The CDR3 sequence is 15 residues long. V lost 0 bases to trimming and J lost 0 bases, with 6 bases between them. For the CDR3, the DNA is TGTGCCAGCAGCTTAGAGGGCACCTCTGGAAACACCATATATTTT. This gives the protein CASSLEGTSGNTIYF.

The V call is TRBV5-4, the J call TRBJ2-7; maybe TRBD1 (6 bases). Germline V gene sequence: CDR1 SGHNT, CDR2 YYREEE (reference sequence). The CDR3 spans 14 residues. The V and J ends lost 0 bases and 1 base respectively, with 8 bases between them. Here the CDR3 DNA reads TGTGCCAGCAGCTTGGAACAGGGATCCTACGAGCAGTACTTC. Its translation: CASSLEQGSYEQYF.

The CDR3 nucleotides are TGTGCCAGCAGCTCCCCGCGAGGGTCAGAGACCCAGTACTTC. It yields the protein CASSSPRGSETQYF. This rearrangement joins TRBV7-9 to TRBJ2-5; weak D call: TRBD2 (5 bases). Germline lookup yields CDR1 SEHNR and CDR2 FQNEAQ (reference sequence). V was shortened by 4 bases and J by 4 bases, with 13 bases between the two germline ends. CDR3 size: 14 residues. Full variable domain (missing parts from reference TRBV7-9 and TRBJ2-5): DTGVSQNPRHKITKRGQNVTFRCDPISEHNRLYWYRQTLGQGPEFLTYFQNEAQLEKSRLLSDRFSAERPKGSFSTLEIQRTEQGDSAMYLCASSSPRGSETQYFGPGTRLLVL.

This clone was recorded a few times. The chain recombines TRBV7-9 with TRBJ2-7; 7 bases are a match to TRBD1. With V trimmed by 5 bases and J by 6 bases, 10 bases remained unmatched. The CDR3 is 14 residues long. Per germline, CDR1 SEHNR and CDR2 FQNEAQ (reference sequence). CDR3 nucleotides: TGTGCCAGCAGCCCTTGGACAGGCGAGGGCGAGCAGTACTTC. Translation: CASSPWTGEGEQYF.

This rearrangement joins TRBV7-3 to TRBJ1-2, with 8 bases lining up with TRBD1. This CDR3 is 17 amino acids long. The trim removed 2 bases at V and 7 bases at J, leaving 15 bases unmatched. Germline-derived CDR1 and CDR2 are SGHTA and FQGTGA. CDR3 in DNA: TGTGCCAGCAGCTTAGTATTGGCAGGGGGCACCAACAGTGGCTACACCTTC. It yields the protein CASSLVLAGGTNSGYTF.

This clone was recorded a few times. V gene TRBV5-1 combines with J gene TRBJ1-2; D gene unclear. Germline CDR1 reads SGHRS; CDR2 reads YFSETQ. CDR3 size: 14 residues. Trimming pared 7 bases from V and 2 bases from J, leaving 15 bases between. In DNA, the CDR3 is TGCGCCAGCGGACTAGGGCAGAACAACTATGGCTACACCTTC. Translated, it gives CASGLGQNNYGYTF. Filled out from reference TRBV5-1 and TRBJ1-2, the complete variable domain reads KAGVTQTPRYLIKTRGQQVTLSCSPISGHRSVSWYQQTPGQGLQFLFEYFSETQRNKGNFPGRFSGRQFSNSRSEMNVSTLELGDSALYLCASGLGQNNYGYTFGSGTRLTVV.

This clone was seen just once. The chain employs TRBV14 and TRBJ1-6; D possibly corresponds to TRBD1 (5 bases). CDR1 and CDR2 (germline): SGHDN, FVKESK. The V and J ends lost 4 bases and 8 bases respectively, with 15 bases between them. The CDR3 covers 15 residues. CDR3 in amino acids: CASSPRTFRDSPLHF. As DNA, the CDR3 is TGTGCCAGCAGCCCCCGGACCTTCAGGGATTCACCCCTCCACTTT.

V and J are TRBV5-6 and TRBJ1-2; 8 bases are shared with TRBD1. The ends lost 5 bases at V and 8 bases at J; junction bases unmatched: 14. This CDR3 comprises 15 residues. From germline, CDR1 is SGHDT and CDR2 YYEEEE. The CDR3: CASRISGGPLRGYTF. CDR3 coding DNA: TGTGCCAGCAGGATATCAGGGGGCCCATTGAGGGGCTACACCTTC.

The chain's CDR3 is CSASPSGVSYNEQFF. The CDR3 nucleotides are TGCAGTGCTAGTCCCAGCGGGGTCTCCTACAATGAGCAGTTCTTC. V gene TRBV20-1 combines with J gene TRBJ2-1; 7 bases align to TRBD2. The ends lost 3 bases at V and 0 bases at J; junction bases unmatched: 5. The CDR3 runs to 15 residues. Germline V gene sequence: CDR1 DFQATT, CDR2 SNEGSKA (reference sequence).

This chain connects TRBV7-9 to TRBJ2-3; D is unresolved. The germline V gene encodes CDR1 SEHNR and CDR2 FQNEAQ (reference sequence). The V end lost 5 bases, the J end lost 0 bases, and 9 bases lay between the germline ends. The CDR3 has 14 residues. In DNA, the CDR3 is TGTGCCAGCAGCCGCCCCACTAGCACAGATACGCAGTATTTT. Translation gives CASSRPTSTDTQYF.

This chain connects TRBV3-1 (or the pseudogene TRBV3-2) to TRBJ2-7; 8 bases match TRBD2. CDR3 length: 14 residues. Germline-derived CDR1 and CDR2 are LGHDT and YNNKEL (reference sequence). V was clipped by 5 bases and J by 7 bases; unmatched bases: 10. DNA of the CDR3: TGTGCCAGCAGCTGGCTACTAGCGGCAAAAGAGCAGTACTTC. Protein sequence: CASSWLLAAKEQYF.

The chain employs TRBV5-6 and TRBJ2-3; TRBD1 matches at 9 bases. V trimming: 4 bases; J trimming: 4 bases; junction bases outside the gene matches: 4. The CDR3 has 14 amino acids. Germline V gene data show CDR1 as SGHDT and CDR2 as YYEEEE. CDR3 loop: CASSPRTGADTQYF. The CDR3 region has the DNA TGTGCCAGCAGCCCCCGGACAGGGGCAGATACGCAGTATTTT.

The V and J genes are TRBV20-1 and TRBJ2-7; possible D gene TRBD1, 5 bases. The V end lost 3 bases, the J end lost 1 base, and 7 bases lay between the germline ends. The germline V gene encodes CDR1 DFQATT and CDR2 SNEGSKA (reference sequence). The CDR3 has 12 amino acids. The CDR3 loop is CSASWTSYEQYF. Written as DNA, the CDR3 is TGCAGTGCTAGTTGGACATCCTACGAGCAGTACTTC.

J is TRBJ1-6 and V is TRBV27, with 10 bases aligning to TRBD1. The germline CDR1 and CDR2 sequences are MNHEY and SMNVEV (reference sequence). The trim removed 2 bases at V and 9 bases at J, leaving 1 base unmatched. The CDR3 runs to 14 residues. In DNA form, the CDR3 reads TGTGCCAGCAGTTTAAGGGACAGGGGTTCACCCCTCCACTTT. Amino acid sequence: CASSLRDRGSPLHF.

CDR3 DNA: TGTGCCAGCAGTGAAGCGAGCGGGACACTTAGTGGCTACACCTTC. This encodes CASSEASGTLSGYTF. The chain uses TRBV6-1 and TRBJ1-2; tentatively, D is TRBD1 (6 bases). The V and J ends lost 0 bases and 7 bases respectively, with 15 bases between them. Looked up from germline, CDR1 is MNHNS and CDR2 is SASEGT. This CDR3 is 15 amino acids long.

The chain couples TRBV19 to TRBJ2-6; D is uncertain. The V gene's germline CDR1 is LNHDA and CDR2 SQIVND (reference sequence). V gave up 6 bases and J gave up 1 base, with 4 bases separating them. This CDR3 is 13 amino acids long. The DNA of the CDR3 is TGTGCCAGTAGCCTATCTGGGGCCAACGTCCTGACTTTC. Translating it yields CASSLSGANVLTF.

The chain couples TRBV6-2 or TRBV6-3 to TRBJ2-2, with TRBD2 identical over 11 bases. The V and J ends lost 2 bases and 6 bases, in that order; junction bases with no gene match: 11. The CDR3 sequence is 18 residues long. CDR1 is MNHEY, CDR2 SVGEGT, per germline. The CDR3 loop is CASSYETSGSFRAGELFF. The CDR3 region has the DNA TGTGCCAGCAGTTACGAAACTAGCGGGAGTTTTAGGGCCGGGGAGCTGTTTTTT.

CDR3 in DNA: TGTGCCAGCAGCCCAAGAGGAGCTAGCGGGGGGAATGAGCAGTTCTTC. Its protein is CASSPRGASGGNEQFF. The gene calls are TRBV9 and TRBJ2-1, with 11 bases matching TRBD2. Unmatched junction bases numbered 10, after V lost 4 bases and J lost 7 bases. Germline V gene data show CDR1 as SGDLS and CDR2 as YYNGEE. The CDR3 runs 16 residues.

The genes are TRBV18 and TRBJ2-1; 7 nucleotides agree with TRBD1. Germline V lookup: CDR1 KGHSH, CDR2 LQKENI. The CDR3 consists of 14 residues. J gave up 9 bases and V 1 base, and 6 bases lay outside the gene matches. The CDR3 sequence: CASSPQTGYIEQFF. The CDR3 DNA reads as TGTGCCAGCTCACCACAGACAGGGTATATTGAGCAGTTCTTC.

The chain has TRBV6-5 and TRBJ2-6, with a tentative D call TRBD1 (6 bases). The V gene's germline CDR1 is MNHEY and CDR2 SVGAGI. The CDR3 length is 14 residues. The V gene lost 8 bases and the J gene lost 0 bases, with 8 bases spanning the gap. As DNA, the CDR3 is TGTGCCAGCCGGGACACCTCTGGGGCCAACGTCCTGACTTTC. Its protein product is CASRDTSGANVLTF.